The sequence of this T cell receptor (beta chain) was determined in a study of cytomegalovirus exposure and HLA in healthy donors. Whole-study context: The Caucasian-associated ancestry cluster contained 81% of the 398 genotyped donors.

Primers for the PCR totalled 60 Vbeta and 13 Jbeta. Per the original methods: About 11 million of the about 80 million unique TCR beta chains counted in a later analysis were shared. Repertoires were generated with immunoSEQ multiplex PCR, while TCRdb's copy carries only in-frame clones and drops some. From that table come the V and J calls and clone size; the DNA was used to work out D and trimming. The sample contains roughly 100,000 clones, 55% to 80% of which appear only once. Germline trimming cut 6 bases from V and 4 bases from J; bases unmatched to any gene: 3. Germline lookup yields CDR1 SEHNR and CDR2 FQNEAQ (reference sequence). The CDR3 contains 15 residues.

The chain joins TRBV7-9 to TRBJ2-5, with 15 positions matching TRBD2. The clonotype was recovered from a human donor in good health. The sample comprised PBMCs. CDR3 sequence: CASRGLAGGGETQYF. CDR3 nucleotide sequence: TGTGCCAGCAGGGGACTAGCGGGAGGCGGAGAGACCCAGTACTTC.